The entry below gives a single T cell receptor (beta chain) sequence along with its context. This sample stems from a study of blood T cell repertoires in COVID-19. This CDR3 spans 12 amino acids. Germline V gives CDR1 LGHNA, CDR2 YNFKEQ. Trimming shortened V by 3 bases and J by 8 bases, and 10 bases separated the two germline ends. Some clones are missing from TCRdb's copy, which holds only in-frame ones; the method was immunoSEQ multiplex PCR. The data show about 260,000 clones, with about 88% seen just once and approximately 4.3% held by the top ten. Input material: peripheral blood. This rearrangement joins TRBV4-2 to TRBJ1-2; D ambiguous. The sequence came from a man between 60 and 70 years old who had recovered from COVID-19. CDR3 loop: CASSQATGGYTF. In nucleotides, the CDR3 is TGTGCCAGCAGCCAGGCCACGGGGGGCTACACCTTC.